Sequencing of this TCR beta chain was carried out in a study of glioma-infiltrating T cells after dendritic cell vaccination. Germline V lookup: CDR1 SGHAT, CDR2 FQNNGV. The CDR3 is made up of 14 amino acids. The ends were cut back, 3 bases at V and 10 bases at J, with 13 bases in the middle. The immunoSEQ assay amplified TCRB CDR3 from up to 2 ug DNA. This table comes from immunoSEQ multiplex PCR, and its TCRdb copy is limited to in-frame clones, with some not included. Seen here are some 100,000 clones, around three quarters observed once, and the top ten hold 5.5% to 7%. Only patients with spare fresh-frozen tumor and over two years of follow-up were included. Study-wide results and limits: Only a small number of patients had complete blood and tumor samples.

In the case of this clone: Its specificity is unknown.

The source of this sequence is a human donor with glioblastoma. The sequencing used blood, collected before dendritic cell vaccination. The gene calls are TRBV11-2 and TRBJ1-6, with D tentatively TRBD1 (5 bases). The CDR3 region is CASSFQGGSSPLHF. DNA of the CDR3: TGTGCCAGCAGCTTTCAGGGAGGTAGCTCACCCCTCCACTTT.